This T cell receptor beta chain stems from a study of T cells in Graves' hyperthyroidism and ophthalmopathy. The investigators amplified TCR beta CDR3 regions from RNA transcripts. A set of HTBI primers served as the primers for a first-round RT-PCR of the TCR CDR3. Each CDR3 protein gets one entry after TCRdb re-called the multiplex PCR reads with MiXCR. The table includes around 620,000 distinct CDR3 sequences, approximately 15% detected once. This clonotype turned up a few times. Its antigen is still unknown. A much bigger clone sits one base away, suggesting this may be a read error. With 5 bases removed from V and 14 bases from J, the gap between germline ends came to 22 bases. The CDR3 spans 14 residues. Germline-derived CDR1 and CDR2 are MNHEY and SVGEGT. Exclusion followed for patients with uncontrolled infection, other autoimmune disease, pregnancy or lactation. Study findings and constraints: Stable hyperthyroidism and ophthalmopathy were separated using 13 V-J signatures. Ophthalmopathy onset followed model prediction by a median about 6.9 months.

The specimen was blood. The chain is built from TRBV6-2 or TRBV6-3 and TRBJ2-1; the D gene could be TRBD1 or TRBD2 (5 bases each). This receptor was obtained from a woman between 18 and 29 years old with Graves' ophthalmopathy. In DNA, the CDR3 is TGTGCCAGCAGTGACACCGGGCCACGGGGCCCCGAGTTCTTC. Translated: CASSDTGPRGPEFF.